These 18 T cell receptor beta chains came from one sample sequenced in a study of OX40 agonist ivuxolimab in advanced cancers. Sequencing was performed with immunoSEQ multiplex PCR; in TCRdb, only in-frame clones are kept and a portion is missing. In the table there are 40,000 to 65,000 clones, 80% to 85% of which are singletons. Sequenced here: CD4+ or CD8+ T cells sorted from blood, sampled in a trial of the OX40 agonist ivuxolimab. The origin of the receptors is an adult with an advanced solid tumor such as melanoma, head and neck, liver or kidney cancer.

The rearrangement joins TRBV29-1 to TRBJ1-1, with D tentatively TRBD1 (5 bases). The CDR3 consists of 14 residues. V shed 6 bases and J shed 1 base, with 15 bases lying between them. Germline V gene lookup returns CDR1 SQVTM and CDR2 ANQGSEA. The CDR3 sequence is CSVSFRQGNTEAFF. CDR3 coding DNA: TGCAGCGTCTCCTTCAGGCAGGGGAACACTGAAGCTTTCTTT.

V usage is TRBV30 and J usage is TRBJ2-6; D unresolved. Germline values: CDR1 GTSNPN, CDR2 SVGIG (reference sequence). The CDR3 spans 14 residues. Trimming took 1 base from V and 0 from J, leaving 4 bases between them. The CDR3 DNA reads TGTGCCTGGAGTGGGGTCTCTGGGGCCAACGTCCTGACTTTC. Translating it yields CAWSGVSGANVLTF.

The chain links TRBV5-1 to TRBJ2-2; D not certain. Trimming stripped 6 bases from V and 0 bases from J, with 12 bases between. Germline assignment: CDR1 SGHRS and CDR2 YFSETQ. CDR3 length: 15 amino acids. CDR3 in amino acids: CASIPGSSNTGELFF. As DNA, the CDR3 is TGCGCCAGCATCCCGGGTAGCTCGAACACCGGGGAGCTGTTTTTT.

The chain has TRBV28 and TRBJ2-3; 11 positions agree with TRBD2. The CDR3 has 18 amino acids. Germline CDR1 reads MDHEN; CDR2 reads SYDVKM. Germline trimming cut 3 bases from V and 2 bases from J; bases unmatched to any gene: 10. CDR3 DNA: TGTGCCAGCAGTTTTCCCCTAGCGGGAGGCCGGAACACAGATACGCAGTATTTT. Its protein is CASSFPLAGGRNTDTQYF.

The chain combines TRBV18 with TRBJ1-1; D is ambiguous. Germline assignment: CDR1 KGHSH and CDR2 LQKENI. The CDR3 length is 13 residues. V lost 6 bases, J lost 1 base, and 9 bases lay in between. The CDR3 sequence: CASSRQENTEAFF. In DNA, the CDR3 is TGTGCCAGCTCTCGCCAGGAGAACACTGAAGCTTTCTTT.

The CDR3 loop reads CASSLDTRGYEQYF. DNA for the CDR3: TGTGCCAGCAGCTTAGATACTCGGGGGTACGAGCAGTACTTC. The chain links TRBV7-6 to TRBJ2-7; D is possibly TRBD2 (6 bases). CDR3 size: 14 residues. The germline V gene encodes CDR1 SGHVS and CDR2 FNYEAQ. V was pared by 1 base and J by 4 bases, with 11 bases between.

The chain is built from TRBV4-3 and TRBJ2-1; 10 bases align to TRBD1. The germline gives CDR1 LGHNA, CDR2 YSLEER. The CDR3 extends over 16 amino acids. With 3 bases clipped from V and 1 base from J, the junction kept 3 bases outside the gene matches. DNA of the CDR3: TGCGCCAGCAGCCACGGGACAGGGGTTTCCTACAATGAGCAGTTCTTC. It codes for CASSHGTGVSYNEQFF.

The CDR3 sequence is CATSRGLSQETQYF. For the CDR3, the DNA is TGTGCCACCAGCAGGGGGCTATCCCAAGAGACCCAGTACTTC. The chain uses TRBV15 and TRBJ2-5, with D maybe TRBD1 (5 bases). Between the trimmed V and J ends, which lost 3 bases and 1 base, there was a span of 9 bases. CDR1 and CDR2 from the germline V gene are LNHNV and YYDKDF (reference sequence). This CDR3 is 14 amino acids long.

V usage is TRBV29-1 and J usage is TRBJ2-2, with 9 bases lining up with TRBD1. CDR1 is SQVTM, CDR2 ANQGSEA, per germline. CDR3 length: 14 residues. J was trimmed by 1 base and V by 5 bases; bases with no gene match: 2. CDR3 coding DNA: TGCAGCGTTCCGGGACAGGGGAACACCGGGGAGCTGTTTTTT. Amino acids: CSVPGQGNTGELFF.

This clone was detected once. V usage is TRBV28 and J usage is TRBJ2-5, with D maybe TRBD2 (5 bases). Germline loops: CDR1 MDHEN, CDR2 SYDVKM. V dropped 8 bases and J dropped 4 bases, with 11 bases sitting between them. The CDR3 loop spans 12 amino acids. CDR3 nucleotides: TGTGCCAGCGGCGCGGGTATAGAGACCCAGTACTTC. Its translation: CASGAGIETQYF.

This chain joins TRBV25-1 and TRBJ2-1; 11 nucleotides align to TRBD2. From germline, CDR1 is MGHDK and CDR2 SYGVNS. The CDR3 is 14 amino acids. V lost 6 bases and J lost 9; bases outside the gene matches: 7. The CDR3 DNA follows: TGTGCCAGCAGCCTATCCGGGACTAGCGGTGAGCAGTTCTTC. It specifies CASSLSGTSGEQFF.

The gene calls are TRBV18 and TRBJ1-5; D is possibly TRBD1 (6 bases). Per the germline V gene, CDR1 is KGHSH and CDR2 is LQKENI. The CDR3 contains 16 residues. Trimming shortened V by 3 bases and J by 4 bases, and 16 bases separated the two germline ends. CDR3 nucleotides: TGTGCCAGCTCACCGAACGCCGGGACACCAAATCAGCCCCAGCATTTT. The encoded protein is CASSPNAGTPNQPQHF.

The genes are TRBV2 and TRBJ1-2; tentative D call: TRBD1 (5 bases). The CDR3 has 13 amino acids. V was shortened by 3 bases and J by 8 bases, with 13 bases between the two germline ends. Per germline, CDR1 SNHLY and CDR2 FYNNEI. Here the CDR3 DNA reads TGTGCCAGCAGTGAGCCAGGGTCTAAAGGCTACACCTTC. As protein: CASSEPGSKGYTF.

The chain uses TRBV19 and TRBJ1-2, with 10 positions matching TRBD1. The CDR3 covers 16 residues. Germline CDR1 is LNHDA and CDR2 is SQIVND (reference sequence). The V gene end was trimmed by 7 bases and the J gene end by 2 bases; junction bases not matched to a gene: 10. Here the CDR3 DNA reads TGTGCCAGTACCCCTATCCTGGGACAGGGGAACTATGGCTACACCTTC. Its protein product is CASTPILGQGNYGYTF.

In its sample, this clone was seen a few times. This chain uses TRBV14 with TRBJ2-7; tentative D call: TRBD2 (5 bases). The V gene lost 6 bases and the J gene lost 9 bases, with 6 bases spanning the gap. CDR1 and CDR2 (germline): SGHDN, FVKESK. CDR3 length: 9 amino acids. The CDR3 DNA is TGTGCCAGCAGGGAGGCGCAGTACTTC. Its translation: CASREAQYF.

This chain links TRBV5-1 with TRBJ1-2; 8 bases fit TRBD1. Germline V gene data show CDR1 as SGHRS and CDR2 as YFSETQ. This CDR3 is 14 amino acids long. V lost 3 bases, J lost 8 bases, and 9 bases stayed unmatched. The DNA for the CDR3 is TGCGCCAGCAGCTCCGGACAGGGCCTGATGGGCTACACCTTC. Translated, it gives CASSSGQGLMGYTF.

The rearrangement joins TRBV10-3 to TRBJ1-2, with D possibly TRBD1 on 5 matching bases. Germline V gene data show CDR1 as ENHRY and CDR2 as SYGVKD. The CDR3 spans 12 residues. The V end was cut by 4 bases, the J end by 4 bases, with 7 bases between. The CDR3 sequence is CAISGGSYGYTF. Written as DNA, the CDR3 is TGTGCCATCAGTGGGGGGAGCTATGGCTACACCTTC.

The chain joins TRBV7-2 to TRBJ2-1; maybe TRBD2 (6 bases). CDR1 SGHTA and CDR2 FQGNSA come from the germline V gene. The length of the CDR3 is 16 residues. Deletions cut 5 bases from V and 2 bases from J, with 16 bases between. The CDR3 bases are TGTGCCAGCAGCGGGAGAGGCGGGATAGCCTACAATGAGCAGTTCTTC. Its translation is CASSGRGGIAYNEQFF.